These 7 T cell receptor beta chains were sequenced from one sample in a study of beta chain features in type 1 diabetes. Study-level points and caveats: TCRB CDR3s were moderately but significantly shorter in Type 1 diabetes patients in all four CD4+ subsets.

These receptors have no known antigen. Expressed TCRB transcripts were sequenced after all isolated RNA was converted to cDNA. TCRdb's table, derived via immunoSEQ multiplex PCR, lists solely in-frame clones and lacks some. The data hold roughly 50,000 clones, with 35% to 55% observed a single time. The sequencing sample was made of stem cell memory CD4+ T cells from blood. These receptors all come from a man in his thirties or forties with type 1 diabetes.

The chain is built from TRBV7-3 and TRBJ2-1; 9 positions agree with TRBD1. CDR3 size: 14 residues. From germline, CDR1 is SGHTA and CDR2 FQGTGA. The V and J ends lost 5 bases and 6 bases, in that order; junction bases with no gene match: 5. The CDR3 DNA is TGTGCCAGCAGCCGGACAGGGGCAGGCAATGAGCAGTTCTTC. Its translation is CASSRTGAGNEQFF. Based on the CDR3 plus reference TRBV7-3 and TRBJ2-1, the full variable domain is GAGVSQTPSNKVTEKGKYVELRCDPISGHTALYWYRQSLGQGPEFLIYFQGTGAADDSGLPNDRFFAVRPEGSVSTLKIQRTERGDSAVYLCASSRTGAGNEQFFGPGTRLTVL.

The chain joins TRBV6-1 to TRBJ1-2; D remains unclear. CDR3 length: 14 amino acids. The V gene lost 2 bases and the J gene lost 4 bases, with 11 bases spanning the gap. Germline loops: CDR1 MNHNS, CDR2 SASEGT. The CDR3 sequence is CASSESSGLYGYTF. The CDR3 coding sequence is TGTGCCAGCAGTGAAAGTTCAGGTCTCTATGGCTACACCTTC.

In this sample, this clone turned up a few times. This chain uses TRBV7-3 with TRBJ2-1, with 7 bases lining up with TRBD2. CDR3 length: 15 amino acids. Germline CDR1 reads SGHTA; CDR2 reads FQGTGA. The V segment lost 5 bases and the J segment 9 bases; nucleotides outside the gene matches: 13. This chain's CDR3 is CASSITGTIQVEQFF. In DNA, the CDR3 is TGTGCCAGCAGCATCACGGGGACTATACAGGTTGAGCAGTTCTTC.

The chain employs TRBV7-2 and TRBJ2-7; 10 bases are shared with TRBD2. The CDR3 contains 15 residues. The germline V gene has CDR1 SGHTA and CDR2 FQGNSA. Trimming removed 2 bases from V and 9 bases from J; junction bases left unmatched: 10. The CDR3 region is CASSLRASGSERQYF. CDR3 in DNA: TGTGCCAGCAGCTTAAGGGCTAGCGGGAGTGAAAGGCAGTACTTC.

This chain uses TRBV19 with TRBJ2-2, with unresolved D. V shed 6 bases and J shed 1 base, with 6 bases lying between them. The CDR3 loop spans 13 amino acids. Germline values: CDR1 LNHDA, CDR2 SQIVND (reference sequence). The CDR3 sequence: CASRPGNTGELFF. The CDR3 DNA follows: TGTGCCAGTAGGCCGGGGAACACCGGGGAGCTGTTTTTT. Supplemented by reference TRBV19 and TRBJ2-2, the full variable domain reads DGGITQSPKYLFRKEGQNVTLSCEQNLNHDAMYWYRQDPGQGLRLIYYSQIVNDFQKGDIAEGYSVSREKKESFPLTVTSAQKNPTAFYLCASRPGNTGELFFGEGSRLTVL.

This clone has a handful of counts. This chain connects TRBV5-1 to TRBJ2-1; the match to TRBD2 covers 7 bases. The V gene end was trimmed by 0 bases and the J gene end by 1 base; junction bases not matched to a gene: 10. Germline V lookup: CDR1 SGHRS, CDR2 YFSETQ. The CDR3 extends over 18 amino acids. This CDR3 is CASSLVAGVLVSYNEQFF. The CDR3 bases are TGCGCCAGCAGCTTGGTGGCGGGAGTATTAGTATCCTACAATGAGCAGTTCTTC.

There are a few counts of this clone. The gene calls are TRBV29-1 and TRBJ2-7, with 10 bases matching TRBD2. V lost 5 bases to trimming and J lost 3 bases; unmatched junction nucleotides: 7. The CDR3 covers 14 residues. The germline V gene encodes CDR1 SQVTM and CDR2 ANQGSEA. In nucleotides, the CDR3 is TGCAGCGTTAAACCCGGGACTAGCGACTACGAGCAGTACTTC. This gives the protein CSVKPGTSDYEQYF.